This T cell receptor (beta chain) was captured in a study of early T cells in non-severe SARS-CoV-2 infection. Study summary: Sequencing targeted bulk RNA from unsorted whole blood, leaving chains unpaired.

Germline V lookup: CDR1 WNHNN, CDR2 SYGVQD (reference sequence). Trimming took 6 bases from V and 1 from J; bases not matched to a gene: 5. The CDR3 extends over 15 amino acids. This clonotype was seen many times. Its antigen is still unknown. Study-wide results and limits: Comparison of clonotypes with VDJdb favored anti-spike CD8 responses while missing private and CD4 specificities.

Each single cDNA molecule received a unique molecular identifier. MiXCR was run by TCRdb on the 5' RACE reads, yielding one entry per CDR3 protein. The table includes over 55,000 distinct CDR3 sequences, roughly 12% detected once. Here the sequenced sample was whole blood, taken at baseline. This clonotype was obtained from an adult who was a healthcare worker with PCR-confirmed SARS-CoV-2 infection or an uninfected control (not recorded which). The gene calls are TRBV10-1 and TRBJ2-3, with TRBD1 matching 9 bases. The CDR3 nucleotides read TGCGCCAGCAGCGGGACAGGGAGAGGCACAGATACGCAGTATTTT. Protein: CASSGTGRGTDTQYF.